A single sample gave rise to the 20 T cell receptor beta chains below, sequenced in a study of blood T cell repertoires in COVID-19. Libraries were prepared by immunoSEQ multiplex PCR; TCRdb keeps only in-frame clonotypes and omits some of them. The sample holds nearly 200,000 clones, 80% to 90% seen once. The sample was peripheral blood. The receptors were gathered from a woman in her seventies with acute or convalescent COVID-19.

V and J are TRBV6-5 and TRBJ1-1; D is perhaps TRBD1 (5 bases). Trimming removed 2 bases at V and 1 base at J, with 14 bases between. The germline V gene has CDR1 MNHEY and CDR2 SVGAGI. This CDR3 has 16 amino acids. Written as DNA, the CDR3 is TGTGCCAGCAGTTACCGTAGAGGACAATGGAACACTGAAGCTTTCTTT. Its translation is CASSYRRGQWNTEAFF.

The genes are TRBV27 and TRBJ2-7, with 9 positions matching TRBD1. CDR1 is MNHEY and CDR2 is SMNVEV in the germline V gene (reference sequence). The CDR3 length is 14 residues. Trimming cost V 2 bases and J 5 bases; bases outside gene matches: 4. The chain's CDR3 is CASSLGQGFDEQYF. CDR3 coding DNA: TGTGCCAGCAGTTTAGGACAGGGGTTCGACGAGCAGTACTTC.

J is TRBJ2-2 and V is TRBV5-1, with D perhaps matching TRBD1 (6 bases). This CDR3 has 16 amino acids. The germline gives CDR1 SGHRS, CDR2 YFSETQ. V shed 4 bases and J shed 4 bases, with 17 bases lying between them. The CDR3 here is CASSEPTGQLTGELFF. The CDR3 region has the DNA TGCGCCAGCAGCGAGCCTACCGGACAGCTCACCGGGGAGCTGTTTTTT.

The rearrangement links TRBV7-9 to TRBJ2-5; 13 bases map to TRBD2. J was trimmed by 7 bases and V by 4 bases; bases with no gene match: 9. The germline gives CDR1 SEHNR, CDR2 FQNEAQ (reference sequence). This CDR3 is 16 amino acids long. The CDR3 spells CASSYLGTSGMVTQYF. DNA of the CDR3: TGTGCCAGCAGCTACCTCGGGACTAGCGGGATGGTGACCCAGTACTTC.

The chain combines TRBV4-1 with TRBJ2-2; TRBD1 aligns across 7 bases. V lost 4 bases, J lost 7 bases, and 9 bases stayed unmatched. The CDR3 length is 15 residues. Germline CDR1 is MGHRA and CDR2 is YSYEKL. Here the CDR3 reads CASSRSTGSDGELFF. CDR3 sequence (DNA): TGCGCCAGCAGCCGCTCGACAGGGTCGGACGGGGAGCTGTTTTTT.

This clone was observed a single time. The V call is TRBV12-5, the J call TRBJ2-7; the match to TRBD1 covers 8 bases. Per germline, CDR1 LGHNT and CDR2 FRNRAP. CDR3 length: 16 residues. J was trimmed by 2 bases and V by 0 bases; bases with no gene match: 6. The CDR3 protein is CASGLVVRTGTYEQYF. The CDR3, as DNA: TGTGCTAGTGGTTTGGTAGTAAGGACAGGGACCTACGAGCAGTACTTC.

V usage is TRBV11-2 and J usage is TRBJ1-4, with a possible D match to TRBD1 (6 bases). V lost 5 bases and J 2 bases, leaving 9 bases between the germline ends. Germline V gene lookup returns CDR1 SGHAT and CDR2 FQNNGV. The CDR3 spans 14 residues. DNA of the CDR3: TGTGCCAGCAGCGGACAGCCTACTAATGAAAAACTGTTTTTT. Protein sequence: CASSGQPTNEKLFF.

This chain joins TRBV15 and TRBJ1-6; TRBD1 agrees at 7 bases. This CDR3 is 17 amino acids long. The V segment lost 0 bases and the J segment 0 bases; nucleotides outside the gene matches: 2. The germline V gene has CDR1 LNHNV and CDR2 YYDKDF (reference sequence). Written as DNA, the CDR3 is TGTGCCACCAGCAGAGACCGACAGGGCTCCTATAATTCACCCCTCCACTTT. This gives the protein CATSRDRQGSYNSPLHF.

The CDR3: CASSPGTARLNSPLHF. The DNA of the CDR3 is TGCGCCAGCAGCCCCGGGACAGCCCGTTTAAATTCACCCCTCCACTTT. The gene calls are TRBV4-1 and TRBJ1-6; TRBD1 aligns across 7 bases. CDR3 length equals 16 residues. V dropped 4 bases and J dropped 7; count of bases not matched to a gene: 10. Germline-derived CDR1 and CDR2 are MGHRA and YSYEKL.

CDR3 protein: CASSSDRSTDTQYF. The CDR3 DNA reads as TGTGCCAGCAGCTCGGACAGGAGCACAGATACGCAGTATTTT. V usage is TRBV7-6 and J usage is TRBJ2-3; 7 nucleotides align to TRBD1. The CDR3 has 14 amino acids. V shed 4 bases, J shed 0 bases, and the junction held 1 base outside the gene matches. CDR1 and CDR2 from the germline V gene are SGHVS and FNYEAQ.

The chain joins TRBV4-1 to TRBJ2-4, with D possibly matching TRBD1 (6 bases). Between the trimmed V and J ends, which lost 3 bases and 7 bases, there was a span of 16 bases. Germline lookup yields CDR1 MGHRA and CDR2 YSYEKL. The CDR3 loop spans 15 amino acids. This CDR3 reads CASSQVQGAGNIQYF. The CDR3 nucleotides are TGCGCCAGCAGCCAGGTACAGGGAGCCGGGAACATTCAGTACTTC.

This rearrangement joins TRBV6-5 to TRBJ2-7; 12 bases align to TRBD1. The germline CDR1 and CDR2 sequences are MNHEY and SVGAGI. The CDR3 consists of 15 residues. J gave up 7 bases and V 6 bases, and 10 bases lay outside the gene matches. The CDR3 region has the DNA TGTGCCAGCAGGGGGGACAGGGGGCGAATGAGTGAGCAGTACTTC. Translating it yields CASRGDRGRMSEQYF.

A few counts support this clone. This chain uses TRBV3-1 (or the pseudogene TRBV3-2) with TRBJ2-7, with D tentatively TRBD2 (6 bases). V lost 2 bases, J lost 3 bases, and 8 bases lay in between. Germline loops: CDR1 LGHDT, CDR2 YNNKEL (reference sequence). The CDR3 runs to 13 residues. CDR3 in DNA: TGTGCCAGCAGCCAATCCGGGGGCTACGAGCAGTACTTC. This gives the protein CASSQSGGYEQYF.

The chain links TRBV6-5 to TRBJ2-2; D remains unclear. The germline CDR1 and CDR2 sequences are MNHEY and SVGAGI. The CDR3 covers 14 residues. Trimming shortened V by 9 bases and J by 0 bases, and 11 bases separated the two germline ends. This CDR3 reads CASKALSNTGELFF. CDR3 nucleotides: TGTGCCAGTAAAGCACTCTCGAACACCGGGGAGCTGTTTTTT.

The table lists this clone with a few counts. The CDR3, as DNA: TGTGCCAGCTCACGCCCAGGGGAATACAATCAGCCCCAGCATTTT. This encodes CASSRPGEYNQPQHF. The gene calls are TRBV18 and TRBJ1-5; D may be TRBD1 (6 bases). This CDR3 spans 15 amino acids. The ends were cut back, 4 bases at V and 3 bases at J, with 13 bases in the middle. The germline V gene has CDR1 KGHSH and CDR2 LQKENI.

This chain uses TRBV5-4 with TRBJ2-3, with D unresolved. This CDR3 comprises 13 residues. The V end was cut by 2 bases, the J end by 5 bases, with 9 bases between. Germline assignment: CDR1 SGHNT and CDR2 YYREEE (reference sequence). DNA for the CDR3: TGTGCCAGCAGCTTACTACCGGGAGATACGCAGTATTTT. Translating gives CASSLLPGDTQYF.

The chain combines TRBV7-6 with TRBJ2-5; 10 bases align to TRBD2. CDR3 size: 16 residues. With V trimmed by 2 bases and J by 2 bases, 5 bases remained unmatched. CDR1 and CDR2 (germline): SGHVS, FNYEAQ. CDR3 sequence (DNA): TGTGCCAGCAGCTTACAGAGCGGGAGGGTTCAAGAGACCCAGTACTTC. Its translation: CASSLQSGRVQETQYF.

CDR3 coding DNA: TGTGCCAGCAGCCACCGAGGAGGGGTGGAAGAGACCCAGTACTTC. Residues: CASSHRGGVEETQYF. The chain couples TRBV3-1 (or the pseudogene TRBV3-2) to TRBJ2-5; possible D gene TRBD2, 6 bases. The ends were cut back, 3 bases at V and 3 bases at J, with 14 bases in the middle. There are 15 residues in the CDR3. In germline, CDR1 is LGHDT, CDR2 YNNKEL (reference sequence).

The genes are TRBV18 and TRBJ2-2; 9 nucleotides align to TRBD1. Germline CDR1 reads KGHSH; CDR2 reads LQKENI. Unmatched junction bases numbered 5, after V lost 2 bases and J lost 7 bases. The CDR3 is 15 residues long. This chain's CDR3 is CASSPSRTGVGELFF. The CDR3 coding sequence is TGTGCCAGCTCACCATCACGGACAGGGGTCGGGGAGCTGTTTTTT.

The chain uses TRBV19 and TRBJ1-1; D is possibly TRBD1 (6 bases). Trimming shortened V by 4 bases and J by 1 base, and 10 bases separated the two germline ends. In germline, CDR1 is LNHDA, CDR2 SQIVND (reference sequence). CDR3 length: 14 residues. CDR3 DNA sequence: TGTGCCAGTAGTACCAAGACAGGGAACACTGAAGCTTTCTTT. It specifies CASSTKTGNTEAFF.